The present TCR beta chain was sequenced within a study of blood T cell repertoires in COVID-19. The wider study: Acute-phase and convalescent COVID-19 samples originated in the United States, Italy and Spain. T cells, B-cell-depleted T cells, or PBMCs supplied cDNA or gDNA.

In the original workflow: For nucleated cells, counts were estimated from reference gene primer amplification. Libraries were prepared by immunoSEQ multiplex PCR; TCRdb keeps only in-frame clonotypes and omits some of them. V, J and clone size were drawn from that table, and D and trimming were deduced from the DNA. The sample records tens of thousands of clones, 85% to 90% being singletons. Sample: peripheral blood. This TCR was recovered from a man aged 30 to 45 with active or convalescent COVID-19.

DNA of the CDR3: TGTGCCAGCAGCTTGCGGACTAGCATTGAGACCCAGTACTTC. It yields the protein CASSLRTSIETQYF. This chain connects TRBV5-6 to TRBJ2-5, with 8 bases matching TRBD2. This CDR3 contains 14 residues. With 1 base clipped from V and 5 bases from J, the junction kept 4 bases outside the gene matches. CDR1 is SGHDT, CDR2 YYEEEE, per germline. Filled out from reference TRBV5-6 and TRBJ2-5, the complete variable domain reads DAGVTQSPTHLIKTRGQQVTLRCSPKSGHDTVSWYQQALGQGPQFIFQYYEEEERQRGNFPDRFSGHQFPNYSSELNVNALLLGDSALYLCASSLRTSIETQYFGPGTRLLVL.